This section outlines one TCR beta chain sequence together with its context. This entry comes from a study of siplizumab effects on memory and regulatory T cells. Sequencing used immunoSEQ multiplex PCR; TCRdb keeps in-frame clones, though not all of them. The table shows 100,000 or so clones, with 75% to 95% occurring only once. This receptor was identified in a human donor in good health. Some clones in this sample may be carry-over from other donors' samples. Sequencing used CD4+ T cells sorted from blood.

Written as DNA, the CDR3 is TGTGCCAGCAGTCCCAACAGGGGGCGAGTAATGGATACGCAGTATTTT. Translation gives CASSPNRGRVMDTQYF. This chain uses TRBV6-6 with TRBJ2-3; TRBD1 agrees at 9 bases. The germline V gene has CDR1 MNHNY and CDR2 SVGAGI (reference sequence). V dropped 5 bases and J dropped 6; count of bases not matched to a gene: 12. CDR3 length: 16 residues.